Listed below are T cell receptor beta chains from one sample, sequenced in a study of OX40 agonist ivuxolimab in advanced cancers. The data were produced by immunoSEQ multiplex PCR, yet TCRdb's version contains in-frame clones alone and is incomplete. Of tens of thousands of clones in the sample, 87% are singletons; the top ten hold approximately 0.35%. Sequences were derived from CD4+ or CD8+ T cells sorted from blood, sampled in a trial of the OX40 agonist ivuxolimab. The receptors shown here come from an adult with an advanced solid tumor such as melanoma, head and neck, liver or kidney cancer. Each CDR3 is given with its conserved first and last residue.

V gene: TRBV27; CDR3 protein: CASSSTRGNYGYTF
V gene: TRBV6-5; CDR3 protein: CASHRINTGELFF
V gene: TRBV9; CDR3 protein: CASSVKGGGGDEQYF
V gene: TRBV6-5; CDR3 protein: CASSSPAVYNEQFF
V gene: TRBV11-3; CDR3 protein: CASRLGQGAADTQYF
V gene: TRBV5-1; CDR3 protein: CASSPLGGDGYTF
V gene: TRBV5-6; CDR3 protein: CASSGRVLGTEAFF
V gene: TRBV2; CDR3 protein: CASSVSDFGELFF
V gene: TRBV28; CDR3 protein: CASSLGGARDTQYF
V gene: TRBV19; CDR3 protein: CASTPEGTNTGELFF
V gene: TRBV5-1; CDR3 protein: CASRLPSGGAYDTQYF
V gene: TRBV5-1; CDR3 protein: CASLGDRQRETQYF
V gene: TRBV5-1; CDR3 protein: CASSYGAGVSYEQYF
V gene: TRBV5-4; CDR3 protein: CASSFGGRNTEAFF
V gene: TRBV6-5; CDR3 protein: CASSPGGNTGELFF
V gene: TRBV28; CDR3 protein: CASSVTSTNYGYTF
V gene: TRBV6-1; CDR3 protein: CASSEGASLVTDTQYF
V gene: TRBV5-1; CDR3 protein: CASSLSGPRTGELFF
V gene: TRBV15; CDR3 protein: CATSRDSHTTGELFF
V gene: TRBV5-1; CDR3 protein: CASSLQGGVVTEAFF
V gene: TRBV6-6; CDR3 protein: CASATGQVNYGYTF
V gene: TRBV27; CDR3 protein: CASSLFGLRDFGDNEQFF
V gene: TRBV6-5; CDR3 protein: CASKQRGPSTDTQYF
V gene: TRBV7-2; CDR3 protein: CASSLEGRVAADTQYF
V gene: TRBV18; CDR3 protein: CASSPAPGQDYEQYF
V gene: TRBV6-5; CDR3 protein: CASSPQGGTNYGYTF
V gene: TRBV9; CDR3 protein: CASSPGQGGYEQYF
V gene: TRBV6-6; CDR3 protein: CASRTGFYEQYF
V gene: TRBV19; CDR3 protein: CASSMGIEVLVRIRTGELFF
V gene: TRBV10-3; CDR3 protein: CAISLQGYTGELFF
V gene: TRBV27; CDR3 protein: CASRLLTGTGDLADTEAFF
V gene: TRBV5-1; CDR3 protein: CASAPGQPNTGELFF
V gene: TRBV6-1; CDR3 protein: CASRQGNQPQHF
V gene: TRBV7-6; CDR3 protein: CASSLANRVGADTQYF
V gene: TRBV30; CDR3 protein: CAWSAPPQYF
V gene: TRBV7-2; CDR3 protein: CASSSYPGTGAGELFF
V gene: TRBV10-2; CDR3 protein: CASKIRQGSYEQYF
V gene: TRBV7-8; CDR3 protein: CASSLLNRASETQYF
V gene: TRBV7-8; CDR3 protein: CASSLRAGAYSNQPQHF
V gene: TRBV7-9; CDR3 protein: CASSLATDYNEQFF
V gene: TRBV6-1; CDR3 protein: CASSVNVAGGANTGELFF
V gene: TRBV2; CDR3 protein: CASSEREADPPQHF
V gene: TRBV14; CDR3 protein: CASSQVGQGRSPLHF
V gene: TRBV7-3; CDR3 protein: CASSRTGTVSYNEQFF
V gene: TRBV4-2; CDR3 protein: CASSPRPENTEAFF
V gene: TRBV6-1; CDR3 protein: CASRAPNEKLFF
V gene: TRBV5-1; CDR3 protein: CASSLNTQGEGEKLFF
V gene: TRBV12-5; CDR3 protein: CASANPGGNNQPQHF
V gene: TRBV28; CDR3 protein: CASRQGSNYGYTF
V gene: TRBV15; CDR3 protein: CATSRPQGVKNIQYF
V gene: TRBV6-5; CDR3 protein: CASSDRTYEQYF
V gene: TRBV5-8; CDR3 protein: CASSLASASQYF
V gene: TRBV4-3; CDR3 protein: CASSQERLAREQYF